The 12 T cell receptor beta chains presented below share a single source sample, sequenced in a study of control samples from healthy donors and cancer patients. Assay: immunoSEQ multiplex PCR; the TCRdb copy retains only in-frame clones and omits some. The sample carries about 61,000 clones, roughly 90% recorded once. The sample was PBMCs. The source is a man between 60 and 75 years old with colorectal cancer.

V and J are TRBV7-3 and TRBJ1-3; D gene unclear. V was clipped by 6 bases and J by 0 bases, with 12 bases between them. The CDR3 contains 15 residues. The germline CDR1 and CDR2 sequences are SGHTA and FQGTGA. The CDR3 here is CASSTSASSGNTIYF. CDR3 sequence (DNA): TGTGCCAGCAGTACCTCGGCGAGCTCTGGAAACACCATATATTTT.

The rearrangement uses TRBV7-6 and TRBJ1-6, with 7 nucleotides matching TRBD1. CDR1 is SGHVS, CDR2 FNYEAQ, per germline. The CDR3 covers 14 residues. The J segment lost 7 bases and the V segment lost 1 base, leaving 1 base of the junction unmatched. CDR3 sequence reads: CASSLETGNSPLHF. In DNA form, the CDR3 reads TGTGCCAGCAGCTTAGAGACAGGGAATTCACCCCTCCACTTT.

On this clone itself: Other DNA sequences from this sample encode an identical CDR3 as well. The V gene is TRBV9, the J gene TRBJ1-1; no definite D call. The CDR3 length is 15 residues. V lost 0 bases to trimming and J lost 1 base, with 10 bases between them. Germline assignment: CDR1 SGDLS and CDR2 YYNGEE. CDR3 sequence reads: CASSVDGSSNTEAFF. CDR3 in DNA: TGTGCCAGCAGCGTAGACGGCAGTTCGAACACTGAAGCTTTCTTT.

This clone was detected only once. This CDR3 reads CASSLNGNSIFYEQYF. The CDR3 DNA is TGTGCCAGCAGCTTAAATGGGAATTCAATTTTCTACGAGCAGTACTTC. The V call is TRBV7-2, the J call TRBJ2-7, with no clear D. CDR3 length equals 16 residues. Trimming removed 2 bases at V and 3 bases at J, with 17 bases between. CDR1 is SGHTA and CDR2 is FQGNSA in the germline V gene. Based on the CDR3 plus reference TRBV7-2 and TRBJ2-7, the full variable domain is GAGVSQSPSNKVTEKGKDVELRCDPISGHTALYWYRQSLGQGLEFLIYFQGNSAPDKSGLPSDRFSAERTGGSVSTLTIQRTQQEDSAVYLCASSLNGNSIFYEQYFGPGTRLTVT.

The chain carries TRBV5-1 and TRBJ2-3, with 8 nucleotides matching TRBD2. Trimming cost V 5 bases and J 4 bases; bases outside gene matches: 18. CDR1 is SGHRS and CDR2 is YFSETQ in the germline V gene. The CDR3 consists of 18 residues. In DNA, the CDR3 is TGCGCCAGCAGGACCGGCGGCCAGCGCGGGGGGTGGGCAGATACGCAGTATTTT. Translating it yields CASRTGGQRGGWADTQYF.

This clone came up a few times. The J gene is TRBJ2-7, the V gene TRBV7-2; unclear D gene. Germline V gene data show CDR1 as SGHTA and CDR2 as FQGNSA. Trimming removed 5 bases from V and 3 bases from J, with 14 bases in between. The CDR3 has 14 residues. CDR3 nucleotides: TGTGCCAGCAGCCCGGGCCCGGGCCTCTACGAGCAGTACTTC. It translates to CASSPGPGLYEQYF.

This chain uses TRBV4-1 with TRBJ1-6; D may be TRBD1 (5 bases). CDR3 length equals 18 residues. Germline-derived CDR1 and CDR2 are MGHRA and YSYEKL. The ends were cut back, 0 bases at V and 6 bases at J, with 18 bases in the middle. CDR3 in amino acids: CASSQDPPGRGFNSPLHF. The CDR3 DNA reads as TGCGCCAGCAGCCAAGACCCCCCGGGACGGGGTTTTAATTCACCCCTCCACTTT.

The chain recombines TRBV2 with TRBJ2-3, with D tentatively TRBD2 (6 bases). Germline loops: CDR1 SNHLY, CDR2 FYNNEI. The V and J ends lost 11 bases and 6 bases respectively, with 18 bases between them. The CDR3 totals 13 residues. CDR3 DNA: TGTGCCGGGGGAGGACTCTCGGGGGATACGCAGTATTTT. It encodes CAGGGLSGDTQYF.

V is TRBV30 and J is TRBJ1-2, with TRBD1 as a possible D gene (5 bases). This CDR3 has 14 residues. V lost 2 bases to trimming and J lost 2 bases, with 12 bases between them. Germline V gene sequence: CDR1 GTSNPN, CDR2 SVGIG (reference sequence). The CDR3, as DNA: TGTGCCTGGAGTTCCACCGGGGCGAACTATGGCTACACCTTC. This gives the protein CAWSSTGANYGYTF.

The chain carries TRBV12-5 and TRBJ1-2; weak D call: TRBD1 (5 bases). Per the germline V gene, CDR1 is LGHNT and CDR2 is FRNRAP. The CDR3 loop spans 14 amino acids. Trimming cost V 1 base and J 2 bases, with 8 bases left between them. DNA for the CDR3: TGTGCTAGTGGTTTGGGACAGTTAAACTATGGCTACACCTTC. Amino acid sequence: CASGLGQLNYGYTF. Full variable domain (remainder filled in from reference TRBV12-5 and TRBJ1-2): DARVTQTPRHKVTEMGQEVTMRCQPILGHNTVFWYRQTMMQGLELLAYFRNRAPLDDSGMPKDRFSAEMPDATLATLKIQPSEPRDSAVYFCASGLGQLNYGYTFGSGTRLTVV.

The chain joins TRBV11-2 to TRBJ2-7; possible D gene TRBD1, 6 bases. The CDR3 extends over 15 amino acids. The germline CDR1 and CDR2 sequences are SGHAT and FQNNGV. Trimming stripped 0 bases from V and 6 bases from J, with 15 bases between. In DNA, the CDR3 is TGTGCCAGCAGCTTAGAACAGGGCGTACTTTCCGAGCAGTACTTC. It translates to CASSLEQGVLSEQYF.

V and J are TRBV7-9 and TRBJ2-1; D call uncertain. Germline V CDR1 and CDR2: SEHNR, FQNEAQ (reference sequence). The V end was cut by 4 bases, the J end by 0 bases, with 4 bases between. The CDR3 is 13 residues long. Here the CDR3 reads CASSSSSYNEQFF. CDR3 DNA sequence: TGTGCCAGCAGCTCAAGCTCCTACAATGAGCAGTTCTTC.